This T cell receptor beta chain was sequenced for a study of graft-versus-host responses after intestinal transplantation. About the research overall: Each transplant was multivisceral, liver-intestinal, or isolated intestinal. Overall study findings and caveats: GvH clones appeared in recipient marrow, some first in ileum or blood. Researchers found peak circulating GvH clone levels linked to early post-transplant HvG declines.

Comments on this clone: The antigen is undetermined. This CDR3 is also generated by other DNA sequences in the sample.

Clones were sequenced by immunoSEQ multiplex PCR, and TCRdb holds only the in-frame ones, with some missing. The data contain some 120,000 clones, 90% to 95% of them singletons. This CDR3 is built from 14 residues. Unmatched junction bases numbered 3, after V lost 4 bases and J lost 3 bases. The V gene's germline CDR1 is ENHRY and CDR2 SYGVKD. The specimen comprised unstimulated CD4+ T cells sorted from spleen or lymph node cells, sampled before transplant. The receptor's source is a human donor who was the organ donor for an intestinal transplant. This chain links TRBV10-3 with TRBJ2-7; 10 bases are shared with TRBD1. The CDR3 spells CAISGGDRGYEQYF. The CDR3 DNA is TGTGCCATCAGTGGGGGGGACAGGGGCTACGAGCAGTACTTC.